This paragraph reports one T cell receptor beta chain. The sample is drawn from a study of response to subunit inactivated influenza vaccine. Germline CDR1 and CDR2: SGDLS and YYNGEE. This CDR3 comprises 15 residues. V shed 4 bases and J 9 bases; nucleotides not matched to a gene: 12. Each CDR3 protein is one row after TCRdb ran MiXCR on the RT-PCR reads. Found here are over 400,000 distinct CDR3 sequences, around 9.9% of them singletons; the top ten hold approximately 12%. The material was PBMCs from blood, obtained 40 to 50 days after vaccination. The TCR originated in a man aged 45-60 years who received an inactivated influenza vaccine. The chain joins TRBV9 to TRBJ2-1, with TRBD2 matching 8 bases. The CDR3 spells CASSPQGGGFSEQFF. In DNA form, the CDR3 reads TGTGCCAGCAGCCCCCAAGGCGGGGGGTTTAGTGAGCAGTTCTTC. Looking up the rest from reference TRBV9 and TRBJ2-1 gives the full variable domain: DSGVTQTPKHLITATGQRVTLRCSPRSGDLSVYWYQQSLDQGLQFLIQYYNGEERAKGNILERFSAQQFPDLHSELNLSSLELGDSALYFCASSPQGGGFSEQFFGPGTRLTVL.